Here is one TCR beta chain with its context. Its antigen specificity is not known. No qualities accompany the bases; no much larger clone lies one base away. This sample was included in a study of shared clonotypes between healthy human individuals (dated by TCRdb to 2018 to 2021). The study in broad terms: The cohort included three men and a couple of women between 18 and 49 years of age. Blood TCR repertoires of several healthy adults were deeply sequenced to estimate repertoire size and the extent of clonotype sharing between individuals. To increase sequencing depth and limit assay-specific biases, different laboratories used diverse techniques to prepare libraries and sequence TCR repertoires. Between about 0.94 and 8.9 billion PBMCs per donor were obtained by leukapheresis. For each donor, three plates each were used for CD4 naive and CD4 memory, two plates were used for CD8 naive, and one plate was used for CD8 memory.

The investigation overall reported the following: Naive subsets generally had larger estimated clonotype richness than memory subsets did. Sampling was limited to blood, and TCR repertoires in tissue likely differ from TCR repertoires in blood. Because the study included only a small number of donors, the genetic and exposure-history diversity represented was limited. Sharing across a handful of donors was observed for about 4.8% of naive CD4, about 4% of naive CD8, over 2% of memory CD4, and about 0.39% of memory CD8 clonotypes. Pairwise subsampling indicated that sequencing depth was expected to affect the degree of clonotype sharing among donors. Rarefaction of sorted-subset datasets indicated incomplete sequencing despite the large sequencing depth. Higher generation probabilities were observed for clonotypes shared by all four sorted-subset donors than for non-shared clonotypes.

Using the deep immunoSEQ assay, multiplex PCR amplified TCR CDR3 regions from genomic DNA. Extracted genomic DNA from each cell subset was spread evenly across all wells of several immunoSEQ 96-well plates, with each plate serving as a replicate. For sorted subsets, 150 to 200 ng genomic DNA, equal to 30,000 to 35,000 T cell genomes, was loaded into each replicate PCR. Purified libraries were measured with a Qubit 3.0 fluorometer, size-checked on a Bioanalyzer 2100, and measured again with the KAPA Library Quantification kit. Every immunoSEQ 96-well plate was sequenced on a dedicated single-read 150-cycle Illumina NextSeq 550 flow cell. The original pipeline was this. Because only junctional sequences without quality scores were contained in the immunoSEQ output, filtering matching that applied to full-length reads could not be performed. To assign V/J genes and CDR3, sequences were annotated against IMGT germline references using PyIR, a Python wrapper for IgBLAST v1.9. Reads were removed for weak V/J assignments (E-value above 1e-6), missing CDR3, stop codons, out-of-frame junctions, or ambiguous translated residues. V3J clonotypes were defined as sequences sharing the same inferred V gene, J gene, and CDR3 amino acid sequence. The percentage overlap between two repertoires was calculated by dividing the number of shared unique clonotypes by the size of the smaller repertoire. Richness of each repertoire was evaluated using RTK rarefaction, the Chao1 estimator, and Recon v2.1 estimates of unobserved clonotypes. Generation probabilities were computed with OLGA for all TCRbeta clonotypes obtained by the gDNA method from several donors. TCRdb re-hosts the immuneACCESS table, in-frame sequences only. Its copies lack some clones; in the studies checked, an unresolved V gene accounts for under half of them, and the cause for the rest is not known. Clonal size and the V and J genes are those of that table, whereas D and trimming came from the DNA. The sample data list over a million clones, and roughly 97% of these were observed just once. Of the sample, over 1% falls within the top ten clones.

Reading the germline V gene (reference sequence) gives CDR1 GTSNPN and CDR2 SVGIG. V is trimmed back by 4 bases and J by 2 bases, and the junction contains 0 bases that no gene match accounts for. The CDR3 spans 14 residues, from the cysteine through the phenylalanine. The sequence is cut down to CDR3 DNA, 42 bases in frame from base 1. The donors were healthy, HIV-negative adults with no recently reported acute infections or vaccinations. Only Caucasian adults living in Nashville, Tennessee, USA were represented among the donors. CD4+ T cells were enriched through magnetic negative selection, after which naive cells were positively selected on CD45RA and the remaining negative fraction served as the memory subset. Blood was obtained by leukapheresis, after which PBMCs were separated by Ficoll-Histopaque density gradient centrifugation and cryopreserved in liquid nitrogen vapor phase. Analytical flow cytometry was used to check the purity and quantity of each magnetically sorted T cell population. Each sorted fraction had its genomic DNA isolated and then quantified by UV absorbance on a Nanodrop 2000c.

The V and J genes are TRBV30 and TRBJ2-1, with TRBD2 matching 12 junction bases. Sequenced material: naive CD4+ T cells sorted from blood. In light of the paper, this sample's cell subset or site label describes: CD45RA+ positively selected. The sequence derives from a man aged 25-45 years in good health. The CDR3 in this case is CAWTSGRAYNEQFF. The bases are TGTGCCTGGACTAGCGGGAGGGCCTACAATGAGCAGTTCTTC.